The 16 T cell receptor beta chains in this list originate from one sample, sequenced in a study of immune cell composition in non-small cell lung cancer. Normal lung was taken at the farthest possible site, at least 3 cm from tumour. Some clones are missing from TCRdb's copy, which holds only in-frame ones; the method was immunoSEQ multiplex PCR. The table records 7,500 to 9,000 clones, roughly 80% of them present only once. What was sequenced was non-adjacent lung tissue. The receptors come from a human donor with non-small cell lung cancer.

The V gene is TRBV30, the J gene TRBJ2-5, with no clear D. CDR3 length equals 13 residues. V gave up 0 bases and J gave up 5 bases, with 10 bases separating them. Per the germline V gene, CDR1 is GTSNPN and CDR2 is SVGIG (reference sequence). The CDR3 sequence is CAWSVLPGETQYF. DNA of the CDR3: TGTGCCTGGAGTGTACTACCTGGGGAGACCCAGTACTTC.

The chain employs TRBV5-1 and TRBJ2-5, with D tentatively TRBD2 (5 bases). V was pared by 0 bases and J by 5 bases, with 11 bases between. CDR3 length: 14 residues. Looked up from germline, CDR1 is SGHRS and CDR2 is YFSETQ. The CDR3 coding sequence is TGCGCCAGCAGCTTGGCCTTATCGGGGGAGACCCAGTACTTC. It specifies CASSLALSGETQYF.

This clone was recorded only once. V and J are TRBV6-5 and TRBJ2-1; 9 bases map to TRBD1. Looked up from germline, CDR1 is MNHEY and CDR2 is SVGAGI. The CDR3 is 15 residues long. Trimming cost V 6 bases and J 3 bases; bases outside gene matches: 6. CDR3 in DNA: TGTGCCAGCAGATTCGGACAGGGGAGCTACAATGAGCAGTTCTTC. Protein sequence: CASRFGQGSYNEQFF.

This chain uses TRBV5-6 with TRBJ2-7, with D perhaps matching TRBD2 (5 bases). This CDR3 is built from 13 residues. Per the germline V gene, CDR1 is SGHDT and CDR2 is YYEEEE. The V gene lost 2 bases and the J gene lost 4 bases, with 10 bases spanning the gap. The CDR3 coding sequence is TGTGCCAGCAGCTTCGGCCAGCGGTACGAGCAGTACTTC. Translating gives CASSFGQRYEQYF.

V gene TRBV2 combines with J gene TRBJ2-1; 7 bases map to TRBD2. Germline CDR1 and CDR2: SNHLY and FYNNEI. Trimming took 3 bases from V and 9 from J; bases not matched to a gene: 5. The CDR3 has 13 residues. The CDR3 reads CASSEARELEQFF. The CDR3, as DNA: TGTGCCAGCAGTGAGGCGCGGGAGCTTGAGCAGTTCTTC.

The V and J genes are TRBV7-9 and TRBJ2-3, with D possibly matching TRBD1 (5 bases). The CDR3 runs to 17 residues. Trimming cost V 0 bases and J 1 base, with 14 bases left between them. Looked up from germline, CDR1 is SEHNR and CDR2 is FQNEAQ (reference sequence). Here the CDR3 reads CASSLADSDIRTDTQYF. CDR3 sequence (DNA): TGTGCCAGCAGCTTAGCCGACAGTGACATACGCACAGATACGCAGTATTTT.

J is TRBJ2-2 and V is TRBV7-6; D call uncertain. V gave up 5 bases and J gave up 7 bases, with 11 bases separating them. Germline V gives CDR1 SGHVS, CDR2 FNYEAQ. The CDR3 extends over 13 amino acids. This CDR3 is CASSLLVGGELFF. In DNA form, the CDR3 reads TGTGCCAGCAGCCTCCTCGTTGGCGGGGAGCTGTTTTTT.

The gene calls are TRBV4-2 and TRBJ2-7; perhaps TRBD1 as D (6 bases). The CDR3 is 16 amino acids. The germline gives CDR1 LGHNA, CDR2 YNFKEQ. V lost 1 base and J lost 5, with 18 bases in between. The CDR3 spells CASSQGAGTSKDEQYF. In DNA, the CDR3 is TGTGCCAGCAGCCAAGGAGCAGGGACATCGAAGGACGAGCAGTACTTC.

The genes are TRBV28 and TRBJ2-7; 9 bases line up with TRBD1. Looked up from germline, CDR1 is MDHEN and CDR2 is SYDVKM. The CDR3 is 16 residues long. The trim removed 3 bases at V and 0 bases at J, leaving 6 bases unmatched. CDR3: CASSFTGTGFSYEQYF. CDR3 DNA sequence: TGTGCCAGCAGTTTTACCGGGACAGGGTTCTCCTACGAGCAGTACTTC.

J is TRBJ2-7 and V is TRBV6-5; D call uncertain. Trimming removed 8 bases from V and 0 bases from J, with 17 bases in between. Germline V CDR1 and CDR2: MNHEY, SVGAGI. The CDR3 has 15 amino acids. The CDR3 loop is CASEPLRPSSYEQYF. In DNA, the CDR3 is TGTGCCAGCGAACCTCTCCGCCCGAGCTCCTACGAGCAGTACTTC.

This clone was recorded a few times. J is TRBJ2-3 and V is TRBV7-9; the D gene is possibly TRBD2 (5 bases). The CDR3 runs to 15 residues. The germline CDR1 and CDR2 sequences are SEHNR and FQNEAQ (reference sequence). V lost 5 bases to trimming and J lost 6 bases, with 18 bases between them. Here the CDR3 DNA reads TGTGCCAGCAGCCCTCCGGGGTGGGCCCTCGATACGCAGTATTTT. Encoded protein: CASSPPGWALDTQYF.

V is TRBV19 and J is TRBJ1-2; no firm D call. CDR3 length: 13 residues. The V gene's germline CDR1 is LNHDA and CDR2 SQIVND (reference sequence). Trimming pared 3 bases from V and 4 bases from J, leaving 9 bases between. CDR3 in DNA: TGTGCCAGTAGTATGTCTTCGAGCTATGGCTACACCTTC. This codes for CASSMSSSYGYTF.

The chain has TRBV10-2 and TRBJ2-7, with D hard to call. Germline V gene data show CDR1 as WSHSY and CDR2 as SAAADI. The CDR3 covers 13 residues. Trimming took off 5 bases at V and 3 bases at J, with 11 bases between the two ends. The CDR3 loop is CASSNGPNYEQYF. The DNA for the CDR3 is TGCGCCAGCAGTAACGGTCCCAACTACGAGCAGTACTTC.

The chain uses TRBV6-1 and TRBJ1-1; tentative D call: TRBD1 (5 bases). This CDR3 region has 14 residues. Germline V gene data show CDR1 as MNHNS and CDR2 as SASEGT. Trimming left V 2 bases short and J 1 base short, with 8 bases between. The CDR3 protein is CASSEYTGNTEAFF. CDR3 bases: TGTGCCAGCAGTGAATATACAGGGAACACTGAAGCTTTCTTT.

V usage is TRBV5-1 and J usage is TRBJ2-1, with 9 bases matching TRBD2. This CDR3 has 14 residues. Germline CDR1 reads SGHRS; CDR2 reads YFSETQ. J lost 5 bases, V lost 4 bases, and 4 bases had no gene match. CDR3 bases: TGCGCCAGCAGCCACATAGCGGGAGACAATGAGCAGTTCTTC. Amino acids: CASSHIAGDNEQFF.

The rearrangement uses TRBV7-6 and TRBJ2-1; 14 bases are shared with TRBD2. Germline V lookup: CDR1 SGHVS, CDR2 FNYEAQ. Trimming took 5 bases from V and 9 from J; bases not matched to a gene: 6. This CDR3 spans 15 amino acids. CDR3 in amino acids: CASSLRLAGGLEQFF. CDR3 nucleotide sequence: TGTGCCAGCAGCCTGCGACTAGCGGGAGGGCTTGAGCAGTTCTTC.